A single sample gave rise to the 18 T cell receptor beta chains below, sequenced in a study of T cell changes during pregnancy in multiple sclerosis. Only in-frame clones appear in the TCRdb table, and some are missing; sequencing was by immunoSEQ multiplex PCR. This table holds roughly 89,000 clones, around 92% found once. The starting material was peripheral blood, obtained in the third trimester of pregnancy. The receptor set was obtained from a female donor with multiple sclerosis, enrolled in a pregnancy study.

The rearrangement joins TRBV11-2 to TRBJ1-5; 7 positions agree with TRBD1. The germline CDR1 and CDR2 sequences are SGHAT and FQNNGV. V lost 3 bases and J lost 4; bases outside the gene matches: 3. The CDR3 has 14 residues. Written as DNA, the CDR3 is TGTGCCAGCAGCTTTGAGGGGGCGAATCAGCCCCAGCATTTT. It encodes CASSFEGANQPQHF. The variable domain in full, with the rest retrieved from reference TRBV11-2 and TRBJ1-5, is EAGVAQSPRYKIIEKRQSVAFWCNPISGHATLYWYQQILGQGPKLLIQFQNNGVVDDSQLPKDRFSAERLKGVDSTLKIQPAKLEDSAVYLCASSFEGANQPQHFGDGTRLSIL.

The chain couples TRBV28 to TRBJ2-7, with 11 bases matching TRBD2. The CDR3 sequence is 13 residues long. Germline lookup yields CDR1 MDHEN and CDR2 SYDVKM. Trimming removed 10 bases from V and 2 bases from J; junction bases left unmatched: 4. CDR3 DNA sequence: TGTGCCACACGACTAGCGGGACCCTACGAGCAGTACTTC. It codes for CATRLAGPYEQYF.

J is TRBJ2-1 and V is TRBV15, with D possibly TRBD2 on 5 matching bases. The CDR3 is 17 amino acids. V lost 0 bases and J lost 12, with 24 bases in between. Germline CDR1 reads LNHNV; CDR2 reads YYDKDF (reference sequence). In DNA, the CDR3 is TGTGCCACCAGCAGAGATGAGAGTAGCGAGGCCTTCACCGGGCAGTTCTTC. It translates to CATSRDESSEAFTGQFF.

The gene calls are TRBV27 and TRBJ2-7; D ambiguous. The CDR3 runs 14 residues. The germline V gene has CDR1 MNHEY and CDR2 SMNVEV (reference sequence). With 3 bases removed from V and 0 bases from J, the gap between germline ends came to 9 bases. DNA for the CDR3: TGTGCCAGCAGTTTGGCCCGGAGCTCCTACGAGCAGTACTTC. It is translated as CASSLARSSYEQYF.

The V and J genes are TRBV7-9 and TRBJ1-4, with 7 bases aligning to TRBD1. CDR3 length: 14 amino acids. V lost 6 bases, J lost 4 bases, and 5 bases stayed unmatched. Germline CDR1 and CDR2: SEHNR and FQNEAQ (reference sequence). CDR3: CASSSTGSNEKLFF. The CDR3 region has the DNA TGTGCCAGCAGTTCGACAGGGAGTAATGAAAAACTGTTTTTT.

V is TRBV5-1 and J is TRBJ2-1; 10 nucleotides align to TRBD2. V shed 0 bases and J 10 bases; nucleotides not matched to a gene: 7. This CDR3 spans 15 amino acids. In germline, CDR1 is SGHRS, CDR2 YFSETQ. For the CDR3, the DNA is TGCGCCAGCAGCTTGGAAGCGGGAGGGGCTGGGGAGCAGTTCTTC. Amino acid sequence: CASSLEAGGAGEQFF. Using reference TRBV5-1 and TRBJ2-1 for the parts outside the CDR3, the full variable domain is KAGVTQTPRYLIKTRGQQVTLSCSPISGHRSVSWYQQTPGQGLQFLFEYFSETQRNKGNFPGRFSGRQFSNSRSEMNVSTLELGDSALYLCASSLEAGGAGEQFFGPGTRLTVL.

This clone was observed a handful of times. The chain has TRBV15 and TRBJ1-1, with D unclear. The germline gives CDR1 LNHNV, CDR2 YYDKDF (reference sequence). Trimming pared 3 bases from V and 0 bases from J, leaving 8 bases between. This CDR3 has 14 residues. Written as DNA, the CDR3 is TGTGCCACCAGCAGCCCCGTAGTGAACACTGAAGCTTTCTTT. The encoded protein is CATSSPVVNTEAFF.

The V call is TRBV19, the J call TRBJ2-7, with unresolved D. The CDR3 is 13 amino acids. The ends were cut back, 6 bases at V and 6 bases at J, with 15 bases in the middle. Germline lookup yields CDR1 LNHDA and CDR2 SQIVND (reference sequence). The CDR3 reads CASRASLHSEQYF. The DNA of the CDR3 is TGTGCCAGTAGGGCCAGTCTCCATTCCGAGCAGTACTTC. Supplemented by reference TRBV19 and TRBJ2-7, the full variable domain reads DGGITQSPKYLFRKEGQNVTLSCEQNLNHDAMYWYRQDPGQGLRLIYYSQIVNDFQKGDIAEGYSVSREKKESFPLTVTSAQKNPTAFYLCASRASLHSEQYFGPGTRLTVT.

The V call is TRBV28, the J call TRBJ2-1, with 8 bases aligning to TRBD1. V gave up 7 bases and J gave up 7 bases; unmatched junction bases: 12. The CDR3 sequence is 15 residues long. The germline CDR1 and CDR2 sequences are MDHEN and SYDVKM. The CDR3 loop is CASIPWGTGRNEQFF. The CDR3 nucleotides read TGTGCCAGCATCCCGTGGGGGACAGGTCGGAATGAGCAGTTCTTC.

The rearrangement joins TRBV27 to TRBJ2-1; TRBD1 is a possible D gene (6 bases). CDR1 and CDR2 (germline): MNHEY, SMNVEV (reference sequence). The CDR3 covers 16 residues. V lost 3 bases, J lost 0 bases, and 12 bases lay in between. The CDR3 loop reads CASSFGGASSYNEQFF. As DNA, the CDR3 is TGTGCCAGCAGTTTTGGGGGCGCGAGCTCCTACAATGAGCAGTTCTTC.

This chain joins TRBV9 and TRBJ2-2, with D possibly TRBD1 on 6 matching bases. Trimming shortened V by 4 bases and J by 6 bases, and 10 bases separated the two germline ends. Germline lookup yields CDR1 SGDLS and CDR2 YYNGEE. This CDR3 is 13 amino acids long. In nucleotides, the CDR3 is TGTGCCAGCAGCCAGGGGTTGCCCGGGGAGCTGTTTTTT. Translation: CASSQGLPGELFF.

This clone was seen once. The genes are TRBV9 and TRBJ2-1, with 14 bases aligning to TRBD2. Germline V gives CDR1 SGDLS, CDR2 YYNGEE. CDR3 length equals 18 residues. V was clipped by 3 bases and J by 3 bases; unmatched bases: 8. The CDR3, as DNA: TGTGCCAGCAGCGGACTAGCGGGAGGGCAAGGAAACTACAATGAGCAGTTCTTC. Translating gives CASSGLAGGQGNYNEQFF. Drawing the rest from reference TRBV9 and TRBJ2-1, the complete variable domain is DSGVTQTPKHLITATGQRVTLRCSPRSGDLSVYWYQQSLDQGLQFLIQYYNGEERAKGNILERFSAQQFPDLHSELNLSSLELGDSALYFCASSGLAGGQGNYNEQFFGPGTRLTVL.

V is TRBV7-9 and J is TRBJ2-5; D is perhaps TRBD1 (5 bases). Germline CDR1 and CDR2: SEHNR and FQNEAQ (reference sequence). Trimming cost V 1 base and J 5 bases, with 8 bases left between them. CDR3 length: 13 residues. This chain's CDR3 is CASSLGTRETQYF. DNA for the CDR3: TGTGCCAGCAGCTTAGGGACAAGGGAGACCCAGTACTTC.

The chain links TRBV11-2 to TRBJ1-2; 9 bases match TRBD1. Germline V gene data show CDR1 as SGHAT and CDR2 as FQNNGV. The CDR3 sequence is 14 residues long. V shed 4 bases, J shed 4 bases, and the junction held 4 bases outside the gene matches. The CDR3 here is CASSSTGGTYGYTF. For the CDR3, the DNA is TGTGCCAGCAGCTCGACAGGGGGTACCTATGGCTACACCTTC.

This sequence joins TRBV2 and TRBJ1-2; D not resolved. Trimming removed 4 bases at V and 0 bases at J, with 6 bases between. This CDR3 comprises 13 residues. Germline CDR1 reads SNHLY; CDR2 reads FYNNEI. DNA of the CDR3: TGTGCCAGCAGTGTTACAGCTAACTATGGCTACACCTTC. Protein sequence: CASSVTANYGYTF. The complete variable domain, with remaining parts taken from reference TRBV2 and TRBJ1-2, reads EPEVTQTPSHQVTQMGQEVILRCVPISNHLYFYWYRQILGQKVEFLVSFYNNEISEKSEIFDDQFSVERPDGSNFTLKIRSTKLEDSAMYFCASSVTANYGYTFGSGTRLTVV.

The chain couples TRBV28 to TRBJ2-7, with 9 nucleotides matching TRBD1. CDR1 is MDHEN, CDR2 SYDVKM, per germline. The trim removed 3 bases at V and 6 bases at J, leaving 9 bases unmatched. CDR3 length: 15 amino acids. For the CDR3, the DNA is TGTGCCAGCAGTTTTCCGGGACAGGGACAAGGCGAGCAGTACTTC. It specifies CASSFPGQGQGEQYF. The whole variable domain, filled in from reference TRBV28 and TRBJ2-7, reads DVKVTQSSRYLVKRTGEKVFLECVQDMDHENMFWYRQDPGLGLRLIYFSYDVKMKEKGDIPEGYSVSREKKERFSLILESASTNQTSMYLCASSFPGQGQGEQYFGPGTRLTVT.

V is TRBV11-1 and J is TRBJ2-1; a possible D gene is TRBD1 (6 bases). Between the trimmed V and J ends, which lost 3 bases and 7 bases, there was a span of 19 bases. The CDR3 runs to 16 residues. The V gene's germline CDR1 is SGHAT and CDR2 FQDESV (reference sequence). The CDR3 DNA sequence: TGTGCCAGCAGCTTGGCAGTCAGGACAGCTTTAAATGAGCAGTTCTTC. Translated: CASSLAVRTALNEQFF.

This chain uses TRBV29-1 with TRBJ1-3, with TRBD1 matching 9 bases. The CDR3 is made up of 13 amino acids. From germline, CDR1 is SQVTM and CDR2 ANQGSEA. Losses at the gene ends were 6 bases for V and 8 bases for J; bases not matched to a gene: 8. CDR3 in amino acids: CSVRTGEGYTIYF. The CDR3, as DNA: TGCAGCGTCCGGACAGGGGAAGGGTACACCATATATTTT.